The clone carrying this T cell receptor (beta chain) occurred a few times. Its antigen is currently unknown. This record comes from a study of cytomegalovirus exposure and HLA in healthy donors. The CDR3 totals 16 residues. Trimming at V came to 3 bases and at J to 1 base, leaving 5 bases not matched to a gene. Germline V lookup: CDR1 SGHNT, CDR2 YYREEE (reference sequence). With 60 Vbeta and 13 Jbeta primers, the PCR was carried out. TCRdb's copy holds only in-frame clones and misses some; the assay was immunoSEQ multiplex PCR. The sample lists fewer than 180,000 clones, about three fifths occurring once. Broader study findings: Later, an analysis found that common viral pathogens appeared to be linked with several of the most significant clusters. Rare TCR sequences dominated, though some public TCRs recurred in many donors. Data from an earlier analysis indicated that most TCR beta V segments were productive either about 87% or about 30% of the time.

Sequences were obtained from PBMCs. J is TRBJ2-1 and V is TRBV5-4, with 9 bases matching TRBD1. The origin of this receptor is an older woman in good health and CMV-seropositive. The chain's CDR3 is CASSSGQGSSYNEQFF. CDR3 DNA sequence: TGTGCCAGCAGCTCTGGACAGGGGAGTTCCTACAATGAGCAGTTCTTC.